This paragraph covers one TCR beta chain sequence. Its antigen is still unknown. A single base separates this from a much larger clone, so it may be a read error. The CDR3 ends on some other residue instead of the conserved phenylalanine or tryptophan, so this is likely a read error. The CDR3 runs 15 residues. CDR1 and CDR2 from the germline V gene are ENHRY and SYGVKD. The V and J ends lost 2 bases and 3 bases, in that order; junction bases with no gene match: 7. TCR beta libraries were built with iRepertoire HTBI primers and Arm-PCR of CDR3 regions. TCRdb re-called the multiplex PCR reads through MiXCR, storing one row per CDR3 protein. Of around 400,000 distinct CDR3 sequences in the sample, roughly 25% were seen once. The data were obtained in a study of regulatory T cells in long-lasting Graves disease. The study's findings and limits: The study found TRBV28, TRBJ1-2 and TRBJ2-5 favored in persistent disease.

This sample's time point: persistent/refractory GD, antithyroid drugs over 5 years with positive TRAb. The TCR library was made from RNA that had been extracted from PBMCs in TRIzol. Sequences were derived from peripheral blood mononuclear cells (PBMCs), sampled when the disease was refractory, from a patient treated with antithyroid drugs. The clonotype originates from a woman in her thirties or forties with Graves disease. The rearrangement links TRBV10-3 to TRBJ2-7; 7 bases agree with TRBD2. CDR3 amino acids: CAISEVASGDYEQYS. As DNA, the CDR3 is TGTGCCATCAGTGAGGTAGCTAGCGGAGACTACGAGCAGTACTCC.